The rows below give T cell receptor beta chains drawn from one sample of a study of tumor-infiltrating lymphocytes in primary liver carcinoma. Each CDR3 protein is one row after TCRdb ran MiXCR on the multiplex PCR reads. Of approximately 330,000 distinct CDR3 sequences in the sample, 65% were seen once. Sequenced sample: peripheral blood. Receptors were obtained from a middle-aged man with primary liver carcinoma and hepatitis B virus infection. The CDR3 runs from the conserved cysteine through the conserved F or W. The D gene is left open where the match is weak. Only some rows state a clone size, as once, few, many or a class for expanded clones.

>-|TRBV29-1|TRBJ1-1|TRBD1
CSTGTGLWTEAFF
TGCAGCACTGGGACAGGGCTGTGGACTGAAGCTTTCTTT
>-|TRBV6-6|TRBJ1-1|TRBD1
CASTRQGWNTETFF
TGTGCCAGCACCCGACAGGGATGGAACACTGAAACTTTCTTT
>many|TRBV11-2|TRBJ2-2|TRBD2
CASSSSGSAPGELFF
TGTGCCAGCAGCTCTAGCGGGAGTGCCCCCGGGGAGCTGTTTTTT
>-|TRBV14|TRBJ2-7|-
CASSQLTGSYERYF
TGTGCCAGCAGCCAGTTGACAGGCTCCTACGAGCGGTACTTC
>-|TRBV11-2|TRBJ2-2|TRBD2
CVSSLRGGGGTRELFF
TGTGTCAGCAGCCTTCGGGGGGGGGGCGGCACCAGGGAGCTGTTTTTT
>-|TRBV28|TRBJ1-5|-
CASSFRRASQPQHF
TGTGCCAGCAGTTTTCGGCGGGCGTCGCAGCCCCAGCATTTT
>-|TRBV11-2|TRBJ2-5|-
CACSLIWGAKETQYF
TGTGCCTGCAGCTTAATTTGGGGGGCAAAAGAGACCCAGTACTTC
>-|TRBV4-3|TRBJ2-3|-
CASSQDPGIGTDTQYF
TGCGCCAGCAGCCAAGATCCAGGCATCGGCACAGATACGCAGTATTTT
>-|TRBV11-2|TRBJ2-5|TRBD2
CARSLQLAGGKTQYF
TGTGCCAGAAGCTTACAACTAGCGGGAGGGAAGACCCAGTACTTC
>-|TRBV7-9|TRBJ2-1|-
CASSVSRDYNEQFF
TGTGCCAGCAGCGTTAGCCGGGACTACAATGAGCAGTTCTTC
>-|TRBV6-1|TRBJ2-6|TRBD1
CASKTGVSGTNVLTF
TGTGCCAGCAAGACAGGGGTATCTGGGACCAACGTCCTGACTTTC
>-|TRBV11-2|TRBJ2-7|TRBD2
CAISPPPASGRHYEQYF
TGTGCCATTAGCCCCCCCCCAGCTAGCGGGAGGCATTACGAGCAGTACTTC
>-|TRBV11-2|TRBJ2-2|TRBD2
CASAPGGNTRELFF
TGTGCCAGCGCGCCGGGAGGGAACACCAGGGAGCTGTTTTTT
>few|TRBV11-2|TRBJ2-3|-
CASSLMSNRADTQYF
TGTGCCAGCAGCCTAATGTCTAATCGCGCAGATACGCAGTATTTT
>few|TRBV28|TRBJ2-7|TRBD2
CASRLAGGIEQYF
TGTGCCAGCAGACTAGCGGGAGGTATCGAGCAGTACTTC
>-|TRBV28|TRBJ1-1|-
CASSDDANTEAFF
TGTGCCAGTTCTGACGATGCGAACACTGAAGCTTTCTTT
>-|TRBV4-1|TRBJ2-7|TRBD2
CASSQYHGLAGFVHYF
TGCGCCAGCAGCCAATATCATGGCCTAGCGGGGTTTGTGCACTACTTC
>-|TRBV19|TRBJ2-1|-
CASSRGTEQFF
TGTGCCAGTAGTAGGGGAACTGAGCAGTTCTTC
>-|TRBV11-2|TRBJ1-1|-
CAGGLGSSGQANTEAFF
TGTGCCGGCGGCCTCGGATCCTCAGGCCAGGCGAACACTGAAGCTTTCTTT
>-|TRBV6-1|TRBJ1-3|-
CVSSENDVGFSGNTIYF
TGTGTCAGCAGCGAAAATGATGTGGGGTTTTCTGGAAACACTATATATTTT
>-|TRBV6-2/TRBV6-3|TRBJ1-1|-
CASADWVMNTEAFF
TGTGCCAGCGCCGATTGGGTGATGAACACTGAAGCTTTCTTT
>few|TRBV12-3/TRBV12-4|TRBJ2-2|-
CASSPVPGELFF
TGTGCCAGCAGCCCCGTCCCCGGGGAGCTGTTTTTT
>-|TRBV28|TRBJ2-6|-
CASSVASSGVNVLTF
TGTGCCAGCAGTGTGGCGAGCTCTGGGGTCAACGTCCTGACTTTC
>-|TRBV11-2|TRBJ2-7|-
CAGSRDSFYEQYF
TGTGCCGGCAGCCGAGACAGTTTCTACGAGCAGTACTTC
>-|TRBV5-1|TRBJ2-2|TRBD1
CASRGGTANTGELFF
TGCGCCAGCAGGGGTGGGACAGCAAACACCGGGGAGCTTTTTTTT
>-|TRBV30|TRBJ2-3|-
CAWSYFEDTQYF
TGTGCCTGGAGCTACTTCGAAGATACGCAGTATTTT
>many|TRBV6-6|TRBJ1-1|TRBD1
CASSPGTGRMAFF
TGTGCCAGCAGTCCAGGGACAGGGAGGATGGCTTTCTTT
>many|TRBV4-2|TRBJ1-6|-
CASSQMSGQSSYNSPLHF
TGTGCCAGCAGCCAAATGTCCGGACAGAGCTCCTATAATTCACCCCTCCACTTT
>once|TRBV11-2|TRBJ1-3|-
CASSPTNGNTTYF
TGTGCCAGCAGCCCCACGAATGGGAACACCACATATTTT
>-|TRBV5-1|TRBJ1-4|-
CASSLEGYGKLFF
TGCGCCAGCAGCTTAGAGGGTTACGGGAAACTGTTTTTT
>many|TRBV6-2/TRBV6-3|TRBJ2-7|TRBD2
CASSRPLAGDPYEQYF
TGTGCCAGCAGTCGACCCTTAGCGGGAGATCCCTACGAGCAGTACTTC
>many|TRBV4-2|TRBJ2-7|TRBD2
CASSPGLAGAEQYF
TGTGCCAGCAGCCCGGGACTAGCGGGAGCTGAGCAGTACTTC
>-|TRBV28|TRBJ2-7|-
CASNPRGRAEQYF
TGTGCCAGCAACCCCAGGGGTAGGGCCGAGCAGTACTTC
>-|TRBV5-6|TRBJ1-6|-
CASSLPGHDPPLHF
TGTGCCAGCAGCTTACCGGGACATGATCCACCCCTCCACTTT
>-|TRBV2|TRBJ1-2|-
CASRGGESGYTF
TGTGCCAGCAGAGGAGGTGAGAGTGGCTACACCTTC
>-|TRBV11-1|TRBJ2-5|-
CASSFGEDRETQYF
TGTGCCAGCAGCTTTGGAGAGGACCGTGAGACCCAGTACTTC
>-|TRBV11-2|TRBJ2-1|-
CASSFESGDYNEQFF
TGTGCCAGCAGCTTTGAGAGCGGAGATTACAATGAGCAGTTCTTC
>many|TRBV12-3/TRBV12-4|TRBJ2-7|TRBD1
CASSFGQGGEQYF
TGTGCCAGCAGTTTCGGACAGGGGGGGGAGCAGTACTTC
>-|TRBV11-2|TRBJ1-2|TRBD1
CASSALQGRKVSYGYTF
TGTGCCAGCAGCGCCTTACAGGGGCGGAAAGTTAGCTATGGCTACACCTTC
>-|TRBV6-5|TRBJ1-1|-
CASRSGTLNAEAFF
TGTGCCAGCAGATCCGGGACGCTAAACGCTGAAGCTTTCTTT